The 28 T cell receptor beta chains presented below share a single source sample, sequenced in a study of low-dose radiotherapy and immunotherapy resistance in tumors (dated by TCRdb to the early 2020s). First-strand cDNA was synthesized using Superscript III and a set of TRAV- and TRBV-specific primers, so that both TCRalpha and TCRbeta chains were covered. TCRs were amplified with Phusion for 20 to 25 PCR cycles, with a constant-region primer paired with the adapter attached to the V primers. The raw public data were reprocessed by TCRdb itself: fastp quality trimming at Q25, MiXCR clonotype calling, in-frame beta chains only. Here each entry gathers all rows of one CDR3 protein and keeps the most common genes and DNA. This sample has fewer than 7,500 distinct CDR3 sequences in its table, and roughly 88% of those were observed once. Jointly, the top ten make up about 6.5% of the sample. Source of these receptors: a human donor with advanced metastatic prostate, ovarian, gallbladder or colorectal cancer (not recorded which). This table probably holds off-target reads from a library built for another chain.

The CDR3 DNA reads as TGTGCCAGCAGTGAGGCGGGTTTGGGACAGCCCCAGCATTTT. Its translation: CASSEAGLGQPQHF. V is TRBV2 and J is TRBJ1-5; D is ambiguous. The CDR3 runs to 14 residues. With 3 bases removed from V and 7 bases from J, the gap between germline ends came to 13 bases. From germline, CDR1 is SNHLY and CDR2 FYNNEI.

This rearrangement joins TRBV5-1 to TRBJ2-1, with D possibly being TRBD1 or TRBD2 (6 bases each). Germline V lookup: CDR1 SGHRS, CDR2 YFSETQ. Trimming left V 4 bases short and J 1 base short, with 9 bases between. This CDR3 region has 14 residues. As DNA, the CDR3 is TGCGCCAGCAGCGCGGGACAATCCTACAATGAGCAGTTCTTC. It encodes CASSAGQSYNEQFF.

The rearrangement joins TRBV5-1 to TRBJ1-1; D may be TRBD1 (6 bases). Germline V gene sequence: CDR1 SGHRS, CDR2 YFSETQ. V was clipped by 0 bases and J by 1 base, with 7 bases between them. The CDR3 spans 14 residues. CDR3 loop: CASSLGGPNTEAFF. The DNA for the CDR3 is TGCGCCAGCAGCTTGGGGGGGCCGAACACTGAAGCTTTCTTT. Supplemented by reference TRBV5-1 and TRBJ1-1, the full variable domain reads KAGVTQTPRYLIKTRGQQVTLSCSPISGHRSVSWYQQTPGQGLQFLFEYFSETQRNKGNFPGRFSGRQFSNSRSEMNVSTLELGDSALYLCASSLGGPNTEAFFGQGTRLTVV.

J is TRBJ2-7 and V is TRBV6-2 or TRBV6-3; tentatively, D is TRBD1 (6 bases). The germline V gene has CDR1 MNHEY and CDR2 SVGEGT. Trimming shortened V by 5 bases and J by 1 base, and 9 bases separated the two germline ends. This CDR3 has 13 amino acids. DNA for the CDR3: TGTGCCAGCAGTGTTCAGGGGTCCTACGAGCAGTACTTC. Translated, it gives CASSVQGSYEQYF.

The V gene is TRBV20-1, the J gene TRBJ2-2; 14 nucleotides align to TRBD2. Looked up from germline, CDR1 is DFQATT and CDR2 is SNEGSKA (reference sequence). The CDR3 loop spans 19 amino acids. V trimming: 0 bases; J trimming: 10 bases; junction bases outside the gene matches: 16. The CDR3 loop is CSARDKAYPTSGGAKELFF. In nucleotides, the CDR3 is TGCAGTGCTAGAGATAAGGCTTACCCGACTAGCGGGGGGGCAAAGGAGCTGTTTTTT.

The chain is built from TRBV11-3 and TRBJ2-1, with 14 nucleotides matching TRBD2. There are 15 residues in the CDR3. The germline gives CDR1 SGHNT, CDR2 YENEEA. V was pared by 5 bases and J by 6 bases, with 3 bases of the junction left unmatched. Here the CDR3 reads CASSPTSGGVNEQFF. CDR3 DNA sequence: TGTGCCAGCAGCCCGACTAGCGGGGGGGTCAATGAGCAGTTCTTC.

The CDR3 is CATSDSSGGTDTQYF. CDR3 coding DNA: TGTGCCACCAGTGATTCTAGCGGGGGCACAGATACGCAGTATTTT. The genes are TRBV24-1 and TRBJ2-3; 9 bases are a match to TRBD2. The germline CDR1 and CDR2 sequences are KGHDR and SFDVKD. The CDR3 length is 15 residues. The V segment lost 2 bases and the J segment 1 base; nucleotides outside the gene matches: 0.

This clonotype was detected only once. The V call is TRBV4-2, the J call TRBJ2-7; TRBD1 aligns across 9 bases. CDR3 length: 14 residues. V lost 4 bases, J lost 2 bases, and 3 bases stayed unmatched. Germline V gene data show CDR1 as LGHNA and CDR2 as YNFKEQ. The DNA for the CDR3 is TGTGCCAGCAGCCGGGACAGGGTCCCCTACGAGCAGTACTTC. It yields the protein CASSRDRVPYEQYF.

The rearrangement uses TRBV5-1 and TRBJ2-7; D ambiguous. Germline V lookup: CDR1 SGHRS, CDR2 YFSETQ. The V end was cut by 4 bases, the J end by 1 base, with 18 bases between. This CDR3 has 16 amino acids. The CDR3 is CASSPTSGVLSYEQYF. Here the CDR3 DNA reads TGCGCCAGCAGCCCGACCTCAGGAGTTCTTTCCTACGAGCAGTACTTC.

This chain uses TRBV14 with TRBJ1-6; D is uncertain. Trimming removed 0 bases from V and 7 bases from J, with 10 bases in between. This CDR3 spans 15 amino acids. Germline V gene data show CDR1 as SGHDN and CDR2 as FVKESK. CDR3 sequence: CASSQDRLRNSPLHF. The CDR3 coding sequence is TGTGCCAGCAGCCAAGATCGGCTTCGGAATTCACCCCTCCACTTT.

The CDR3 protein is CSAYLQGTNTEAFF. The CDR3 DNA sequence: TGCAGCGCCTATCTACAGGGGACGAACACTGAAGCTTTCTTT. V is TRBV29-1 and J is TRBJ1-1; 7 bases fit TRBD1. After removal of 7 bases from V and 1 base from J, the junction contained 9 bases not matched to a gene. Germline V gene sequence: CDR1 SQVTM, CDR2 ANQGSEA. The CDR3 length is 14 residues. Using reference TRBV29-1 and TRBJ1-1 for the parts outside the CDR3, the full variable domain is SAVISQKPSRDICQRGTSLTIQCQVDSQVTMMFWYRQQPGQSLTLIATANQGSEATYESGFVIDKFPISRPNLTFSTLTVSNMSPEDSSIYLCSAYLQGTNTEAFFGQGTRLTVV.

This rearrangement joins TRBV7-2 to TRBJ2-7; 8 positions match TRBD1. Germline assignment: CDR1 SGHTA and CDR2 FQGNSA. V lost 3 bases, J lost 7 bases, and 8 bases stayed unmatched. CDR3 size: 14 residues. CDR3 sequence reads: CASSLGQGAGEQYF. CDR3 DNA: TGTGCCAGCAGCTTGGGCCAGGGGGCCGGAGAGCAGTACTTC. Drawing the rest from reference TRBV7-2 and TRBJ2-7, the complete variable domain is GAGVSQSPSNKVTEKGKDVELRCDPISGHTALYWYRQSLGQGLEFLIYFQGNSAPDKSGLPSDRFSAERTGGSVSTLTIQRTQQEDSAVYLCASSLGQGAGEQYFGPGTRLTVT.

V and J are TRBV29-1 and TRBJ2-1, with TRBD1 matching over 7 bases. Germline loops: CDR1 SQVTM, CDR2 ANQGSEA. Trimming cost V 8 bases and J 8 bases; bases outside gene matches: 3. CDR3 length: 10 amino acids. The CDR3 sequence is CSFGQDEQFF. The CDR3 DNA reads TGCAGCTTTGGACAGGATGAGCAGTTCTTC.

CDR3 loop: CASSYRGTINEQFF. DNA for the CDR3: TGTGCCAGCAGTTACCGGGGGACTATCAATGAGCAGTTCTTC. The rearrangement uses TRBV6-8 and TRBJ2-1, with 7 bases matching TRBD2. V lost 2 bases to trimming and J lost 6 bases; unmatched junction nucleotides: 4. Germline V CDR1 and CDR2: MNHGY, SAAAGT. This CDR3 is 14 amino acids long.

V usage is TRBV3-1 and J usage is TRBJ1-2; 7 bases line up with TRBD1. The CDR3 loop spans 13 amino acids. Trimming cost V 4 bases and J 8 bases; bases outside gene matches: 7. Per the germline V gene, CDR1 is LGHDT and CDR2 is YNNKEL (reference sequence). In nucleotides, the CDR3 is TGTGCCAGCAGCCGTGGACAGGTACACGGCTACACCTTC. It yields the protein CASSRGQVHGYTF. The full variable domain, completed using reference TRBV3-1 and TRBJ1-2, is DTAVSQTPKYLVTQMGNDKSIKCEQNLGHDTMYWYKQDSKKFLKIMFSYNNKELIINETVPNRFSPKSPDKAHLNLHINSLELGDSAVYFCASSRGQVHGYTFGSGTRLTVV.

This clonotype came up a few times. The rearrangement joins TRBV2 to TRBJ1-1, with D maybe TRBD1 (6 bases). Germline lookup yields CDR1 SNHLY and CDR2 FYNNEI. The CDR3 is 16 residues long. V lost 1 base and J 2 bases, leaving 14 bases between the germline ends. Here the CDR3 DNA reads TGTGCCAGCAGTGAAGGTCTGAGACAGGAAAACACTGAAGCTTTCTTT. This encodes CASSEGLRQENTEAFF.

In its sample, this clonotype was seen once. The chain carries TRBV4-1 and TRBJ2-7, with D maybe TRBD2 (7 bases). Trimming left V 3 bases short and J 1 base short, with 13 bases between. In germline, CDR1 is MGHRA, CDR2 YSYEKL. This CDR3 contains 15 residues. The CDR3 loop is CASSHLGGLSYEQYF. CDR3 nucleotide sequence: TGCGCCAGCAGCCACCTAGGGGGACTATCCTACGAGCAGTACTTC.

This sequence joins TRBV19 and TRBJ2-5; 11 nucleotides line up with TRBD2. The CDR3 totals 16 residues. The germline V gene has CDR1 LNHDA and CDR2 SQIVND (reference sequence). V lost 9 bases, J lost 3 bases, and 12 bases stayed unmatched. CDR3 sequence: CASRRRKTSGEETQYF. The CDR3 DNA is TGTGCCAGCCGAAGACGGAAGACTAGCGGGGAAGAGACCCAGTACTTC.

Details on this clonotype: A junction end diverges from the germline sequence, so it may reflect a read error. The chain is built from TRBV11-2 and TRBJ1-2, with a weak D call TRBD1 (5 bases). This CDR3 comprises 12 residues. Germline V gene sequence: CDR1 SGHAT, CDR2 FQNNGV. CDR3 amino acids: CASSPSMGPSYF. The CDR3, as DNA: TGTGCCAGCAGCCCCTCGATGGGACCGTCATACTTC.

This clonotype was seen more than once but under ten times. This rearrangement joins TRBV5-1 to TRBJ1-1; no clear D. The CDR3 is 13 residues long. Germline-derived CDR1 and CDR2 are SGHRS and YFSETQ. V lost 3 bases to trimming and J lost 6 bases, with 12 bases between them. The CDR3: CASSSVRTAEAFF. The CDR3 DNA reads TGCGCCAGCAGCTCGGTGAGGACCGCTGAAGCTTTCTTT.

This rearrangement joins TRBV12-5 to TRBJ2-1, with D maybe TRBD2 (5 bases). Germline V CDR1 and CDR2: LGHNT, FRNRAP. The V end was cut by 1 base, the J end by 7 bases, with 17 bases between. The CDR3 spans 16 residues. CDR3 sequence (DNA): TGTGCTAGTGGTTTGGGGGGAGCGGCCTCTGGAAATGAGCAGTTCTTC. It encodes CASGLGGAASGNEQFF.

This chain connects TRBV18 to TRBJ1-6; D call uncertain. CDR3 size: 14 residues. Germline V gene lookup returns CDR1 KGHSH and CDR2 LQKENI. V was pared by 3 bases and J by 7 bases, with 10 bases between. The CDR3 DNA reads as TGTGCCAGCTCACCGGAAACGGCCAATTCACCCCTCCACTTT. This sequence encodes CASSPETANSPLHF.

The chain combines TRBV2 with TRBJ2-7; the D gene is possibly TRBD2 (6 bases). The CDR3 length is 12 residues. Germline V gene sequence: CDR1 SNHLY, CDR2 FYNNEI. Trimming took off 6 bases at V and 4 bases at J, with 10 bases between the two ends. DNA of the CDR3: TGTGCCAGCAGGATCGGAGGGTACGAGCAGTACTTC. It is translated as CASRIGGYEQYF.

This clonotype showed up just once. This chain connects TRBV5-5 to TRBJ2-7; D may be TRBD1 (6 bases). CDR3 size: 14 residues. The V gene's germline CDR1 is SGHKS and CDR2 YYEKEE (reference sequence). Deletions cut 4 bases from V and 4 bases from J, with 15 bases between. The CDR3 DNA is TGTGCCAGCAGCGAGGCCGTGGGGGCGTACGAGCAGTACTTC. This encodes CASSEAVGAYEQYF.

The rearrangement joins TRBV29-1 to TRBJ2-1; D is possibly TRBD1 or TRBD2 (6 bases each). Germline CDR1 SQVTM, CDR2 ANQGSEA. Trimming shortened V by 6 bases and J by 9 bases, and 15 bases separated the two germline ends. This CDR3 has 12 residues. Written as DNA, the CDR3 is TGCAGCGTCGAACGGGGGCTGGGTGAGCAGTTCTTC. Translated: CSVERGLGEQFF.

The gene calls are TRBV13 and TRBJ2-5; D possibly uses TRBD1 or TRBD2 (5 bases each). Germline CDR1 PRHDT, CDR2 FYEKMQ (reference sequence). V was cut by 5 bases and J by 5 bases, with 15 bases left in between. The CDR3 extends over 14 amino acids. The CDR3 is CASSPDGTRETQYF. The CDR3 nucleotides are TGTGCCAGCAGCCCGGACGGGACCAGGGAGACCCAGTACTTC.

The rearrangement joins TRBV12-3 or TRBV12-4 to TRBJ1-5, with a weak D call TRBD1 (5 bases). Trimming removed 6 bases at V and 6 bases at J, with 15 bases between. The CDR3 consists of 14 residues. CDR3 amino acids: CASSRQSRAQPQHF. Here the CDR3 DNA reads TGTGCCAGCAGCCGACAGAGTAGGGCTCAGCCCCAGCATTTT.

This clonotype was observed a handful of times. J is TRBJ2-2 and V is TRBV5-4; no clear D. This CDR3 contains 16 residues. Germline values: CDR1 SGHNT, CDR2 YYREEE (reference sequence). Between the trimmed V and J ends, which lost 0 bases and 0 bases, there was a span of 9 bases. CDR3 coding DNA: TGTGCCAGCAGCTTGGATCAGGACGCGAACACCGGGGAGCTGTTTTTT. Protein sequence: CASSLDQDANTGELFF.